A selection of T cell receptor beta chains follows, all from one sample in a study of breast tumors, draining lymph nodes, adjacent tissues. MiXCR, run by TCRdb on the multiplex PCR reads, gives a single entry per CDR3 protein. The sample includes 85,000 to 130,000 distinct CDR3 sequences, 21% of them seen just once. Sequenced: axillary lymph node tissue. The origin of the receptors is a female donor with breast cancer. Some clones in this sample may be carry-over from other donors' samples. The CDR3 runs from the conserved cysteine through the conserved F or W. A D gene is named only where the DNA matches it firmly. Size tells how often a clone was seen (once, few, many) or the class of an expanded clone, and some rows leave it out.

abundance	d_gene	j_gene	v_gene	CDR3nt	CDR3aa
many	TRBD1	TRBJ2-3	TRBV5-1	TGCGCCAGCAGCACGGGACAGGGCATCTACACAGATACGCAGTATTTT	CASSTGQGIYTDTQYF
many	-	TRBJ1-2	TRBV9	TGTGCCAGCAGCGCCTGGGACACTATGAATAACTATGGCTACACCTTC	CASSAWDTMNNYGYTF
many	TRBD1	TRBJ1-2	TRBV20-1	TGCAGTGCTACCTCCGGACAGGGGAACTATGGCTACACCTTC	CSATSGQGNYGYTF
many	TRBD2	TRBJ2-5	TRBV6-1	TGTGCCACTATCCCCTTGCGGGGGGGAGAGACCCAGTACTTC	CATIPLRGGETQYF
-	-	TRBJ1-4	TRBV5-4	TGTGCCAGCAGCTTGGCAGGGAATAATGAAAAACTGTTTTTT	CASSLAGNNEKLFF
many	-	TRBJ2-1	TRBV12-3/TRBV12-4	TGTGCCAGCGGGATTTACAATGAGCAGTTCTTC	CASGIYNEQFF
many	-	TRBJ1-3	TRBV20-1	TGCAGTGCTAGGGGTTCTGGAAACACCATATATTTT	CSARGSGNTIYF
-	-	TRBJ1-5	TRBV7-9	TGTGCCAGCAGCGAAACGAATCAGCCCCAGCATTTT	CASSETNQPQHF
few	-	TRBJ2-2	TRBV20-1	TGCAGTGCTAGGGGCGTTTCGAGGGCCCCCGGGGAGCTGTTTTTT	CSARGVSRAPGELFF
many	-	TRBJ2-5	TRBV12-3/TRBV12-4	TGTGCCAGCAGTTTAGGTTTGGCTCCTGCGGGGGAGACCCAGTACTTC	CASSLGLAPAGETQYF
many	-	TRBJ2-7	TRBV28	TGTGCCAGCACCTCATCCGGGAGATTTAGCAACGAGCAGTACTTC	CASTSSGRFSNEQYF
many	TRBD2	TRBJ2-3	TRBV2	TGTGCCAGCAGTGAAGCACCGGGACTAGCGGGGACCAATACGCAGTATTTT	CASSEAPGLAGTNTQYF
few	TRBD2	TRBJ2-1	TRBV27	TGTGCCAGCAGACCCGGGACTAGCGGTTACAATGAGCAGTTCTTC	CASRPGTSGYNEQFF
-	-	TRBJ1-1	TRBV20-1	TGCAGTGCTTGCAGGGGCGTAGGCGGTGAAGCTTTCTTT	CSACRGVGGEAFF
many	-	TRBJ1-5	TRBV28	TGTGCCAGCACCCTCAGGGCTCAGCCCCAGCATTTT	CASTLRAQPQHF
many	-	TRBJ2-7	TRBV10-3	TGTGCCATCAGTGAGTCATCGCAGCTCTACGAGCAGTACTTC	CAISESSQLYEQYF
many	-	TRBJ2-7	TRBV15	TGTGCCACCAGCAGAGGACAATTCGGACACGGGTCCTACGAGCAGTACTTC	CATSRGQFGHGSYEQYF
many	TRBD1	TRBJ1-3	TRBV15	TGTGCCACCAGCACCGACAGGGATCCTGGAAACACCATATATTTT	CATSTDRDPGNTIYF
many	-	TRBJ2-2	TRBV9	TGTGCCAGCAGCGCGGGGGCGCCGAACACCGGGGAGCTGTTTTTT	CASSAGAPNTGELFF
many	TRBD1	TRBJ2-7	TRBV29-1	TGCAGCGTTAAGACAGGGAGCTCCTACGAGCAGTACTTC	CSVKTGSSYEQYF
many	TRBD1	TRBJ1-6	TRBV5-6	TGTGCCAGCAGCTTGAGGGACAGGGGATTCGAGTCACCCCTCCACTTT	CASSLRDRGFESPLHF
-	-	TRBJ2-7	TRBV6-2/TRBV6-3	TGTGCCAGCAGTTACTCGGACCTACTCTACGAGCAGTACTTC	CASSYSDLLYEQYF
many	-	TRBJ1-3	TRBV5-6	TGTGCCAGCAGCTACTCGGGGTTGAGGGAAGCTGGAAACACCATATATTTT	CASSYSGLREAGNTIYF